This TCR beta chain was captured in a study of blood T cell repertoires in COVID-19. Study as a whole: Some COVID-19 samples were acute and others convalescent; all came from the United States, Italy and Spain. PBMCs, B-cell-depleted T cells, or T cells were the source of the cDNA or gDNA that made up the material.

Germline V lookup: CDR1 SGHRS, CDR2 YFSETQ. CDR3 length equals 14 residues. V was pared by 7 bases and J by 0 bases, with 14 bases between. The table came from immunoSEQ multiplex PCR; TCRdb's copy has only in-frame clones and leaves some out. Of over 85,000 clones in the sample, more than 70% were seen once. The material sequenced was peripheral blood. The TCR originated in a human donor with acute or convalescent COVID-19. The donor label of this sample is uncertain. The V gene is TRBV5-1, the J gene TRBJ2-7; perhaps TRBD2 as D (5 bases). The CDR3 DNA reads as TGCGCCAGCTCCCCCCCTGGGAGCTCCTACGAGCAGTACTTC. This encodes CASSPPGSSYEQYF.